The clone carrying this T cell receptor beta chain has only one observation. The sample belongs to a study of blood T cell repertoires in COVID-19. Produced via immunoSEQ multiplex PCR; TCRdb's table is partial and in-frame only. The data show about 260,000 clones, more than 80% seen once. The age range of participants was 18 to 89 years, with residence in around 22 US areas. Trimming removed 0 bases from V and 7 bases from J; junction bases left unmatched: 8. CDR1 and CDR2 (germline): SGHNT, YYREEE (reference sequence). The CDR3 contains 16 residues. This rearrangement joins TRBV5-4 to TRBJ2-1; TRBD1 matches at 9 bases. The sequenced sample consisted of PBMCs or T cells enriched from blood (not recorded which). This receptor was obtained from a woman under 40 with acute COVID-19. The CDR3 DNA reads as TGTGCCAGCAGCTTGGCCGGGACAGGGTTACGGAATGAGCAGTTCTTC. Amino acid sequence: CASSLAGTGLRNEQFF.